What follows are 11 T cell receptor beta chains derived from one specimen sequenced in a study of blood T cell repertoires in COVID-19. Clones were sequenced by immunoSEQ multiplex PCR, and TCRdb holds only the in-frame ones, with some missing. Of around 400,000 clones in the sample, about 87% are singletons; the top ten hold 2.3%. The sequenced material came from peripheral blood. The receptors originated from a woman aged 60-70 years with COVID-19, enrolled during active disease.

V and J are TRBV28 and TRBJ2-5; 8 nucleotides align to TRBD2. The CDR3 length is 12 residues. With 10 bases clipped from V and 0 bases from J, the junction kept 1 base outside the gene matches. Germline assignment: CDR1 MDHEN and CDR2 SYDVKM. The CDR3: CATGGYQETQYF. DNA for the CDR3: TGTGCCACGGGGGGGTACCAAGAGACCCAGTACTTC.

The chain carries TRBV4-2 and TRBJ2-7; D is perhaps TRBD1 (6 bases). CDR3 length equals 17 residues. V was pared by 0 bases and J by 0 bases, with 15 bases between. Germline V gives CDR1 LGHNA, CDR2 YNFKEQ. Here the CDR3 DNA reads TGTGCCAGCAGCCAAGATGCCAGGGGCGGCGCCTCCTACGAGCAGTACTTC. This gives the protein CASSQDARGGASYEQYF.

This clone was detected only once. V gene TRBV7-2 combines with J gene TRBJ1-6, with 7 bases identical to TRBD1. Per germline, CDR1 SGHTA and CDR2 FQGNSA. The trim removed 1 base at V and 7 bases at J, leaving 7 bases unmatched. The CDR3 spans 16 residues. The CDR3 coding sequence is TGTGCCAGCAGCTTAGTTCCGGGACAGAAGAATTCACCCCTCCACTTT. It encodes CASSLVPGQKNSPLHF.

J is TRBJ1-2 and V is TRBV9, with TRBD1 as a possible D gene (6 bases). The CDR3 runs 13 residues. Germline CDR1 is SGDLS and CDR2 is YYNGEE. V was shortened by 4 bases and J by 4 bases, with 11 bases between the two germline ends. The CDR3 bases are TGTGCCAGCAGCTCAACAGGGCCCTATGGCTACACCTTC. Its translation is CASSSTGPYGYTF.

This rearrangement joins TRBV5-6 to TRBJ2-5, with D possibly matching TRBD2 (5 bases). Germline assignment: CDR1 SGHDT and CDR2 YYEEEE. The CDR3 is 14 amino acids. V was shortened by 2 bases and J by 1 base, with 9 bases between the two germline ends. The CDR3 sequence: CASSFTRFQETQYF. DNA for the CDR3: TGTGCCAGCAGCTTCACTAGATTCCAAGAGACCCAGTACTTC.

V usage is TRBV7-6 and J usage is TRBJ1-1, with D maybe TRBD1 (5 bases). The ends were cut back, 3 bases at V and 2 bases at J, with 16 bases in the middle. Per germline, CDR1 SGHVS and CDR2 FNYEAQ. The CDR3 extends over 16 amino acids. CDR3: CASSFPIDRLNTEAFF. CDR3 nucleotides: TGTGCCAGCAGCTTCCCGATTGACAGATTAAACACTGAAGCTTTCTTT.

CDR3 nucleotide sequence: TGTGCCAGCAGCTCACCCTTCACCAGGGATCAGCCCCAGCATTTT. It translates to CASSSPFTRDQPQHF. V is TRBV6-5 and J is TRBJ1-5, with TRBD1 as a possible D gene (5 bases). Trimming removed 6 bases at V and 5 bases at J, with 17 bases between. The CDR3 spans 15 residues. CDR1 is MNHEY, CDR2 SVGAGI, per germline.

This clone was counted once. The chain employs TRBV5-8 and TRBJ1-4, with D tentatively TRBD1 (6 bases). V lost 0 bases and J lost 9, with 12 bases in between. CDR1 and CDR2 (germline): SGHTS, YDEGEE. The CDR3 has 14 amino acids. CDR3 coding DNA: TGTGCCAGCAGCTTGGAGAGGGGGAGTAAAAAACTGTTTTTT. Its protein is CASSLERGSKKLFF.

This clone was detected a few times. The chain couples TRBV5-1 to TRBJ1-1; 8 nucleotides line up with TRBD1. The length of the CDR3 is 16 residues. CDR1 SGHRS and CDR2 YFSETQ come from the germline V gene. V lost 3 bases to trimming and J lost 1 base; unmatched junction nucleotides: 8. For the CDR3, the DNA is TGCGCCAGCAGCTGGGCGGGACAGGACCCGAACACTGAAGCTTTCTTT. It translates to CASSWAGQDPNTEAFF.

The rearrangement joins TRBV7-2 to TRBJ1-1; 7 nucleotides line up with TRBD1. Germline assignment: CDR1 SGHTA and CDR2 FQGNSA. Losses at the gene ends were 5 bases for V and 3 bases for J; bases not matched to a gene: 6. This CDR3 has 14 residues. CDR3 nucleotide sequence: TGTGCCAGCAGCCTGAAAGGGGGCTACACTGAAGCTTTCTTT. Translating gives CASSLKGGYTEAFF.

V is TRBV11-3 and J is TRBJ2-1; D may be TRBD2 (7 bases). The germline V gene encodes CDR1 SGHNT and CDR2 YENEEA. The CDR3 totals 16 residues. The germline V and J ends were trimmed by 5 bases and 7 bases, with 21 bases remaining between them. In nucleotides, the CDR3 is TGTGCCAGCAGCGCGTATTTTGGGGGGGCAATGAATGAGCAGTTCTTC. This translates into CASSAYFGGAMNEQFF.